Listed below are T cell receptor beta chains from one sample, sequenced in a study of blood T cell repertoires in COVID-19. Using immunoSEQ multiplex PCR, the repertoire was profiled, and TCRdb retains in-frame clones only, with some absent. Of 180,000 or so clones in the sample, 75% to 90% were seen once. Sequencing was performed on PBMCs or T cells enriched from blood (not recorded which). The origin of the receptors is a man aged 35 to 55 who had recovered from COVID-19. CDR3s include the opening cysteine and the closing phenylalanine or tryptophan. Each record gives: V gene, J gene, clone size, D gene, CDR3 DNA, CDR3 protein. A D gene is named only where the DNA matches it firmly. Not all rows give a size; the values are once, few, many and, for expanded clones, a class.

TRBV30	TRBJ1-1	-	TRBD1	TGTGCCGGCGACAGGGGGCCGAGGGGCACTGAAGCTTTCTTT	CAGDRGPRGTEAFF
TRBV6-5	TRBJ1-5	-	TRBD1	TGTGCCAGCAGAAGGGACAGCGTCCAGCCCCAGCATTTT	CASRRDSVQPQHF
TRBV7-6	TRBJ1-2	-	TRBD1	TGTGCCAGCAGCTTCGGACAGGGGAGGGGTGATGGCTACACCTTC	CASSFGQGRGDGYTF
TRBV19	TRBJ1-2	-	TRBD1	TGTGCCAGTAGTATAGTGGGGACAGCGTTCGGCTACACCTTC	CASSIVGTAFGYTF
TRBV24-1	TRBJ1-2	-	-	TGTGCCACCTCCCTCCGAGACAGGCCCTATGGCTACACCTTC	CATSLRDRPYGYTF
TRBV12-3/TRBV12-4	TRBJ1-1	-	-	TGTGCCAGCAGTCCCGGGACATTTGAAGCTTTCTTT	CASSPGTFEAFF
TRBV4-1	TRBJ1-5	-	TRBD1	TGCGCCAGCAGCCAATCTCGACAGGGGAGCAGTCAGCCCCAGCATTTT	CASSQSRQGSSQPQHF
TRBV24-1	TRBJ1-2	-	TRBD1	TGTGCCACCAGTGAGTCGGGACAGGTCTCTGGCTACACCTTC	CATSESGQVSGYTF
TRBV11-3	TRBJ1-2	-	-	TGTGCCAGCAGCTTAGGTCGGGATTTGAACTATGGCTACACCTTC	CASSLGRDLNYGYTF
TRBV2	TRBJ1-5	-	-	TGTGCCAGCAGTGGCGACAGTCCCAAGCCCCAGCATTTT	CASSGDSPKPQHF
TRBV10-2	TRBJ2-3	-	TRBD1	TGCGCCAGCGCAGGGGGATTCACAGATACGCAGTATTTT	CASAGGFTDTQYF
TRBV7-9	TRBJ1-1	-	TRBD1	TGTGCCAGCAGCTTAGCCGGGACAGGGGCTTTCTTT	CASSLAGTGAFF
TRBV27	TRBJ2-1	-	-	TGTGCCAGCGGAAGACAGATCCTCTACAATGAGCAGTTCTTC	CASGRQILYNEQFF
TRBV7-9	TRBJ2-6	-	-	TGTGCCAGCACCCTGGGCACTGCTGGGGCCAACGTCCTGACTTTC	CASTLGTAGANVLTF
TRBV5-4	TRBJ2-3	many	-	TGTGCCAGCAGGGTTGGGGGGACAGATACGCAGTATTTT	CASRVGGTDTQYF
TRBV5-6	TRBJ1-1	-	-	TGTGCCAGCAGCTACGGAGTGAACACTGAAGCTTTCTTT	CASSYGVNTEAFF
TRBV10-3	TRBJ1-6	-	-	TGTGCCATCACCTCGGACAGAAATAATTCACCCCTCCACTTT	CAITSDRNNSPLHF
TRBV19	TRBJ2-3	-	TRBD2	TGTGCCAGTAGTAGACTAGCGGGAAAGACAGATACGCAGTATTTT	CASSRLAGKTDTQYF
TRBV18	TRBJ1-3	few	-	TGTGCCAGCTCACCATCCGGGACACCCCGCTCTGGAAACACCATATATTTT	CASSPSGTPRSGNTIYF
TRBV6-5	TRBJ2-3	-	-	TGTGCCAGCAGGGAGGGACCGGCAAACACAGATACGCAGTATTTT	CASREGPANTDTQYF
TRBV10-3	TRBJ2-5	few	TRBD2	TGTGCCAGCCAGCGGGAGGGCCCTCGGGAGACCCAGTACTTC	CASQREGPRETQYF
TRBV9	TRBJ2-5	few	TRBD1	TGTGCCAGCAGCGTAGCTAGTGGGACAGGGTTCTCGGAGACCCAGTACTTC	CASSVASGTGFSETQYF
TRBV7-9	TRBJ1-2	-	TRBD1	TGTGCCAGCAGCCGAGGGACAGGGGGATTGGGGTATGGCTACACCTTC	CASSRGTGGLGYGYTF
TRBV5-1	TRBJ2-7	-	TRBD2	TGCGCCAGCAGCTCGGGAGGTGGTGACGACGAGCAGTACTTC	CASSSGGGDDEQYF
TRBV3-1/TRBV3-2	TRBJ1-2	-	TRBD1	TGTGCCAGCAGCTACGGACAGGGATCCTATGGCTACACCTTC	CASSYGQGSYGYTF
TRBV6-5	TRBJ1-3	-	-	TGTGCCAGCGGGGCTTCTGGAAACACCATATATTTT	CASGASGNTIYF
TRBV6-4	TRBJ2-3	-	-	TGTGCCACCTCCGACTTCACAGATACGCAGTATTTT	CATSDFTDTQYF
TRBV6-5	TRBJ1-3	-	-	TGTGCCAGCAGTTTTGAGAGCTCTGGAAACACCATATATTTT	CASSFESSGNTIYF
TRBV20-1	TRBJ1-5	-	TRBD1	TGCAGTGCTAGTCAGGGGGCCCTAAGCAATCAGCCCCAGCATTTT	CSASQGALSNQPQHF
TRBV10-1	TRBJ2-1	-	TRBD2	TGCGCCAGCAGTGAGACTTCTAGCGGGGGGGGCTACAATGAGCAGTTCTTC	CASSETSSGGGYNEQFF
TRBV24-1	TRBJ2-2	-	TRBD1	TGTGCCACCAGCCCCTCAGGAGACAGGGGAGCCGGGGAGCTGTTTTTT	CATSPSGDRGAGELFF
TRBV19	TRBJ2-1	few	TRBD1	TGTGCCGGACACCTGGGACAGGGTGGGGACAATGAGCAGTTCTTC	CAGHLGQGGDNEQFF
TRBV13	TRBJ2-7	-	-	TGTGCCAGCAGCTTAGGTGGCAGGGAGCAGTACTTC	CASSLGGREQYF
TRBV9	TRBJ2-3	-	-	TGTGCCAGCAGCGTAGGGCCGGATACGCAGTATTTT	CASSVGPDTQYF
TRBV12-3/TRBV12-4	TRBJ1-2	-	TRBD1	TGTGCCAGCAGTGCCACAGGGGGCCATGGCTACACCTTC	CASSATGGHGYTF
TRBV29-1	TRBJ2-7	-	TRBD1	TGCAGCGTTGTAAGTGACAGGGACTACGAGCAGTACTTC	CSVVSDRDYEQYF
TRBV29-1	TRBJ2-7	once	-	TGCAGCGTTGCCAGTTACGCAGGGGCAGGCGAGCAGTACTTC	CSVASYAGAGEQYF
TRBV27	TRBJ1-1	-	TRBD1	TGTGCCAGCAGTCAACTGACAGGGTACACTGAAGCTTTCTTT	CASSQLTGYTEAFF
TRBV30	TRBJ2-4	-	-	TGTGCCGGGAGTGGGGTCGGACAGCAGTACTTC	CAGSGVGQQYF
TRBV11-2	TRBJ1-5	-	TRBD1	TGTGCCAGCAGCGCGACAGGGAGCAATCAGCCCCAGCATTTT	CASSATGSNQPQHF
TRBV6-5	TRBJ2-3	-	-	TGTGCCAGCAGCCCCGGTCGCGGCCAAGATACGCAGTATTTT	CASSPGRGQDTQYF
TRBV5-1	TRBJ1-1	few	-	TGCGCCAGCAGAATTAGGGGCTGGGAAGATGAAGCTTTCTTT	CASRIRGWEDEAFF
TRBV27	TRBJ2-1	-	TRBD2	TGTGCCAGCAGTTTCCGAGGGACTAGCGGGAGGGCCAAGGGAAATGAGCAGTTCTTC	CASSFRGTSGRAKGNEQFF
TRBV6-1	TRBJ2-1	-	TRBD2	TGTGCCAGCAGTGAAGCGGAGACCCTAGCGGGAGCTGAGCAGTTCTTC	CASSEAETLAGAEQFF
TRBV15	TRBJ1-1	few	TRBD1	TGTGCCACCAGCAGAGATCCTGAGGGGGCCACTGAAGCTTTCTTT	CATSRDPEGATEAFF
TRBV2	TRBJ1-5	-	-	TGTGCCAGCAGTGGAGGGTTGAACAATCAGCCCCAGCATTTT	CASSGGLNNQPQHF
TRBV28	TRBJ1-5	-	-	TGTGCCATGGCGGACGGGACACGGCAGCCCCAGCATTTT	CAMADGTRQPQHF
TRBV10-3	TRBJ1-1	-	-	TGTGCCATCAGTGGTAGAAGGAACACTGAAGCTTTCTTT	CAISGRRNTEAFF
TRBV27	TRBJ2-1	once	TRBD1	TGTGCCAGCAGTCCCATGACAGGGCCCGAGCAGTTCTTC	CASSPMTGPEQFF
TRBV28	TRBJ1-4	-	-	TGTGCCAGCAGCCCAACCGAGGGAACCGAAAAACTGTTTTTT	CASSPTEGTEKLFF
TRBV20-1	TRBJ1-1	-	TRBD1	TGCAGTGCCAGTCAGACAGGGACTGAAGCTTTCTTT	CSASQTGTEAFF
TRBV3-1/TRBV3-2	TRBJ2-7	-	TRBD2	TGTGCCAGCAGCCAAGCCCAGCGGGAGTGGTACGAGCAGTACTTC	CASSQAQREWYEQYF
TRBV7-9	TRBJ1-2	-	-	TGTGCCAGCAGCTTAGTTTCCAGGGATGGCTACACCTTC	CASSLVSRDGYTF
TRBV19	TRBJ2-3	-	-	TGTGCCAGTAGTACATCAGCAGATACGCAGTATTTT	CASSTSADTQYF